The rows below give T cell receptor beta chains drawn from one sample of a study of cytomegalovirus exposure and HLA in healthy donors. The table came from immunoSEQ multiplex PCR; TCRdb's copy has only in-frame clones and leaves some out. The sample has 85,000 to 100,000 clones; approximately 80% are singletons. Sequencing was done on a sample of PBMCs. The receptors were gathered from a woman aged 55-69 years in good health and CMV-seronegative. Both conserved end residues are part of each CDR3. D genes are given only for firm matches. Clone size is stated in some rows and not others, as once, few, many or a class when expanded.

v_gene: TRBV5-6
abundance: -
j_gene: TRBJ2-1
d_gene: -
CDR3nt: TGTGCCAGCAGCTTGATAGAGTACTCCTACAATGAGCAGTTCTTC
CDR3aa: CASSLIEYSYNEQFF

v_gene: TRBV7-8
abundance: -
j_gene: TRBJ2-1
d_gene: -
CDR3nt: TGTGCCAGCAGCTTAGGCCCAGGGGTCAATGAGCAGTTCTTC
CDR3aa: CASSLGPGVNEQFF

v_gene: TRBV5-6
abundance: -
j_gene: TRBJ2-1
d_gene: -
CDR3nt: TGTGCCAGCAGCTTGAGGGGCAGGGACAATGAGCAGTTCTTC
CDR3aa: CASSLRGRDNEQFF

v_gene: TRBV28
abundance: -
j_gene: TRBJ2-2
d_gene: TRBD1
CDR3nt: TGTGCCAGCCACGGAGGAACAGGGGAAGTAGGGGAGCTGTTTTTT
CDR3aa: CASHGGTGEVGELFF

v_gene: TRBV19
abundance: -
j_gene: TRBJ2-7
d_gene: TRBD1
CDR3nt: TGTGCCAGTAGTACGCCGAATACAGGGGGTGAGCAGTACTTC
CDR3aa: CASSTPNTGGEQYF

v_gene: TRBV5-4
abundance: -
j_gene: TRBJ1-2
d_gene: -
CDR3nt: TGTGCCAGCAGCTTGGATGGCCTTAACTATGGCTACACCTTC
CDR3aa: CASSLDGLNYGYTF

v_gene: TRBV5-1
abundance: -
j_gene: TRBJ1-1
d_gene: -
CDR3nt: TGCGCCAGCAGCTTGGTTATGAACACTGAAGCTTTCTTT
CDR3aa: CASSLVMNTEAFF

v_gene: TRBV7-9
abundance: -
j_gene: TRBJ1-5
d_gene: -
CDR3nt: TGTGCCAGCAGCTTATCAGGGGCCTATAGCAATCAGCCCCAGCATTTT
CDR3aa: CASSLSGAYSNQPQHF

v_gene: TRBV11-2
abundance: -
j_gene: TRBJ1-5
d_gene: -
CDR3nt: TGTGCCAGCAGCTTCGCAGGGGATCAGCCCCAGCATTTT
CDR3aa: CASSFAGDQPQHF

v_gene: TRBV27
abundance: once
j_gene: TRBJ2-2
d_gene: -
CDR3nt: TGTGCCAGCAGTGTGACAGACCATACCGGGGAGCTGTTTTTT
CDR3aa: CASSVTDHTGELFF

v_gene: TRBV7-2
abundance: -
j_gene: TRBJ2-5
d_gene: TRBD1
CDR3nt: TGTGCCAGCAGCTATAAGGGACAGAACCAAGAGACCCAGTACTTC
CDR3aa: CASSYKGQNQETQYF

v_gene: TRBV6-5
abundance: once
j_gene: TRBJ1-2
d_gene: TRBD1
CDR3nt: TGTGCCAGCAGCCCAGGGGGCGGCTATGGCTACACCTTC
CDR3aa: CASSPGGGYGYTF

v_gene: TRBV4-3
abundance: few
j_gene: TRBJ1-2
d_gene: TRBD1
CDR3nt: TGCGCCAGCAGCCAAGTAGACAGGGCCATGGGCTATGGCTACACCTTC
CDR3aa: CASSQVDRAMGYGYTF

v_gene: TRBV6-5
abundance: -
j_gene: TRBJ1-3
d_gene: TRBD1
CDR3nt: TGTGCCAGCAGTCGAACAGGGGACGGAAACACCATATATTTT
CDR3aa: CASSRTGDGNTIYF

v_gene: TRBV9
abundance: -
j_gene: TRBJ2-3
d_gene: -
CDR3nt: TGTGCCAGCAGCGCCGGAACTATCACAGATACGCAGTATTTT
CDR3aa: CASSAGTITDTQYF

v_gene: TRBV7-9
abundance: -
j_gene: TRBJ2-5
d_gene: -
CDR3nt: TGTGCCAGCAGCTTAGGAGGAGGGGGGGCCCTAGGGACCCAGTACTTC
CDR3aa: CASSLGGGGALGTQYF

v_gene: TRBV27
abundance: -
j_gene: TRBJ2-2
d_gene: TRBD2
CDR3nt: TGTGCCAGGGCGTCGGGAGGACCCGGGGAGCTGTTTTTT
CDR3aa: CARASGGPGELFF

v_gene: TRBV13
abundance: -
j_gene: TRBJ2-1
d_gene: TRBD2
CDR3nt: TGTGCCAGCAGCTTAGAAGCGGGAGGTAATGAGCAGTTCTTC
CDR3aa: CASSLEAGGNEQFF

v_gene: TRBV19
abundance: -
j_gene: TRBJ1-5
d_gene: TRBD1
CDR3nt: TGTGCCAGTACCTTAACAGGGGGAAGGCAGCCCCAGCATTTT
CDR3aa: CASTLTGGRQPQHF

v_gene: TRBV29-1
abundance: -
j_gene: TRBJ2-2
d_gene: -
CDR3nt: TGCAGCGTTGTGTTCGGGGGTGCCGGGGAGCTGTTTTTT
CDR3aa: CSVVFGGAGELFF

v_gene: TRBV14
abundance: once
j_gene: TRBJ1-1
d_gene: -
CDR3nt: TGTGCCAGCAGCCCAGGGGACGGTGAGAACACTGAAGCTTTCTTT
CDR3aa: CASSPGDGENTEAFF

v_gene: TRBV6-5
abundance: -
j_gene: TRBJ2-1
d_gene: TRBD2
CDR3nt: TGTGCCAGCAGTCCCCGCGGGAGGGTCAATGAGCAGTTCTTC
CDR3aa: CASSPRGRVNEQFF

v_gene: TRBV15
abundance: few
j_gene: TRBJ2-1
d_gene: TRBD2
CDR3nt: TGTGCCACCAGCACCGGGGCCGCTAGCGGGAGTATTGATGAGCAGTTCTTC
CDR3aa: CATSTGAASGSIDEQFF

v_gene: TRBV10-1
abundance: -
j_gene: TRBJ1-2
d_gene: -
CDR3nt: TGCGCCAGCAGTGGCAAAGGACACACCGTAGGAGGCTACACCTTC
CDR3aa: CASSGKGHTVGGYTF

v_gene: TRBV19
abundance: -
j_gene: TRBJ2-1
d_gene: -
CDR3nt: TGTGCCAGTAGTATAGTTGCTGGGGGGACGACCTACAATGAGCAGTTCTTC
CDR3aa: CASSIVAGGTTYNEQFF

v_gene: TRBV21-1
abundance: -
j_gene: TRBJ2-6
d_gene: -
CDR3nt: TGTGCCAGCAGCAAAGCCGTTGTCCGCTCTGGGGCCAACGTCCTGACTTTC
CDR3aa: CASSKAVVRSGANVLTF

v_gene: TRBV7-8
abundance: -
j_gene: TRBJ1-1
d_gene: -
CDR3nt: TGTGCCAGCAGCTTAGGACACAGGAACACTGAAGCTTTCTTT
CDR3aa: CASSLGHRNTEAFF

v_gene: TRBV6-6
abundance: few
j_gene: TRBJ1-2
d_gene: -
CDR3nt: TGTGCCAGCAGTTACAGAATACCCCAGGACTATGGCTACACCTTC
CDR3aa: CASSYRIPQDYGYTF

v_gene: TRBV7-2
abundance: -
j_gene: TRBJ2-7
d_gene: TRBD2
CDR3nt: TGTGCCAGCAGCTCTCTAGCGGGAGGGTACGAGCAGTACTTC
CDR3aa: CASSSLAGGYEQYF

v_gene: TRBV25-1
abundance: -
j_gene: TRBJ2-7
d_gene: -
CDR3nt: TGTGCCAGCAGTGAATCGGGGGTGTCCTACGAGCAGTACTTC
CDR3aa: CASSESGVSYEQYF

v_gene: TRBV10-3
abundance: -
j_gene: TRBJ1-1
d_gene: TRBD1
CDR3nt: TGTGCCATCAACCAGGGGGCTGAAGCTTTCTTT
CDR3aa: CAINQGAEAFF

v_gene: TRBV27
abundance: once
j_gene: TRBJ1-1
d_gene: -
CDR3nt: TGTGCCAGCAGTTTCACAGGGAACACTGAAGCTTTCTTT
CDR3aa: CASSFTGNTEAFF

v_gene: TRBV6-5
abundance: -
j_gene: TRBJ1-5
d_gene: -
CDR3nt: TGTGCCAGCAGACAGTATAGCAATCAGCCCCAGCATTTT
CDR3aa: CASRQYSNQPQHF

v_gene: TRBV19
abundance: -
j_gene: TRBJ1-5
d_gene: -
CDR3nt: TGTGCCAGTAGTATGGACAGTTTTAGCAATCAGCCCCAGCATTTT
CDR3aa: CASSMDSFSNQPQHF

v_gene: TRBV5-4
abundance: few
j_gene: TRBJ2-3
d_gene: TRBD2
CDR3nt: TGTGCCAGCAGCCTTGGACTAGCCACAGATACGCAGTATTTT
CDR3aa: CASSLGLATDTQYF

v_gene: TRBV4-3
abundance: -
j_gene: TRBJ2-1
d_gene: TRBD1
CDR3nt: TGCGCCAGCAGCCAAGGGCAGGGGGAGTACAATGAGCAGTTCTTC
CDR3aa: CASSQGQGEYNEQFF

v_gene: TRBV18
abundance: -
j_gene: TRBJ2-7
d_gene: TRBD1
CDR3nt: TGTGCCAGCTCACCTGGGGACAGTCTTGAGCAGTACTTC
CDR3aa: CASSPGDSLEQYF

v_gene: TRBV5-1
abundance: -
j_gene: TRBJ1-2
d_gene: TRBD1
CDR3nt: TGCGCCAGCAGCTTGGGGTCCGGGACAGCTAACTATGGCTACACCTTC
CDR3aa: CASSLGSGTANYGYTF

v_gene: TRBV6-5
abundance: -
j_gene: TRBJ1-2
d_gene: TRBD1
CDR3nt: TGTGCCAGCAGTCGCTCCGGGACAGGGCATGGCTACACCTTC
CDR3aa: CASSRSGTGHGYTF

v_gene: TRBV13
abundance: once
j_gene: TRBJ2-5
d_gene: TRBD2
CDR3nt: TGTGCCAGCAGCTTAGAAGGTAGCGGGCAAGAGACCCAGTACTTC
CDR3aa: CASSLEGSGQETQYF

v_gene: TRBV28
abundance: once
j_gene: TRBJ1-1
d_gene: TRBD1
CDR3nt: TGTGCCAGCAGGCGGGACAGGGGGAACACTGAAGCTTTCTTT
CDR3aa: CASRRDRGNTEAFF

v_gene: TRBV7-9
abundance: once
j_gene: TRBJ2-7
d_gene: TRBD1
CDR3nt: TGTGCCAGCAGCTTAGCCCAAGGACAGGACTACGAGCAGTACTTC
CDR3aa: CASSLAQGQDYEQYF

v_gene: TRBV4-3
abundance: -
j_gene: TRBJ2-2
d_gene: -
CDR3nt: TGCGCCAGCAGCCCCGAGGGACACGCCAGGAGAAACACCGGGGAGCTGTTTTTT
CDR3aa: CASSPEGHARRNTGELFF

v_gene: TRBV10-3
abundance: few
j_gene: TRBJ1-2
d_gene: TRBD1
CDR3nt: TGTGCCATCACCGCAAGACAGGGTGGCTACACCTTC
CDR3aa: CAITARQGGYTF

v_gene: TRBV30
abundance: -
j_gene: TRBJ2-1
d_gene: -
CDR3nt: TGTGCCTGTCAACTCTACAATGAGCAGTTCTTC
CDR3aa: CACQLYNEQFF

v_gene: TRBV30
abundance: few
j_gene: TRBJ2-3
d_gene: -
CDR3nt: TGTGCCTGGAGTGTATCGGATACGCAGTATTTT
CDR3aa: CAWSVSDTQYF

v_gene: TRBV19
abundance: -
j_gene: TRBJ1-5
d_gene: TRBD1
CDR3nt: TGTGCCAGCGCGACAGGGGGAAAACAGCCCCAGCATTTT
CDR3aa: CASATGGKQPQHF

v_gene: TRBV29-1
abundance: few
j_gene: TRBJ2-7
d_gene: -
CDR3nt: TGCAGCGTTGAAGGCCAGGGCGACTCCTACGAGCAGTACTTC
CDR3aa: CSVEGQGDSYEQYF

v_gene: TRBV5-4
abundance: once
j_gene: TRBJ2-3
d_gene: -
CDR3nt: TGTGCCAGCAGCCTAAAACAGGGAGTTGGTCGAGATACGCAGTATTTT
CDR3aa: CASSLKQGVGRDTQYF

v_gene: TRBV9
abundance: few
j_gene: TRBJ2-1
d_gene: TRBD2
CDR3nt: TGTGCCAGCAGCGTAGGCCTACTAGCGGGAGTTTGGGGAAATGAGCAGTTCTTC
CDR3aa: CASSVGLLAGVWGNEQFF

v_gene: TRBV4-1
abundance: -
j_gene: TRBJ2-7
d_gene: TRBD2
CDR3nt: TGCGCCAGCAGCCAAGTGGTACTAGCGGGGGAGTACGAGCAGTACTTC
CDR3aa: CASSQVVLAGEYEQYF

v_gene: TRBV6-5
abundance: few
j_gene: TRBJ1-4
d_gene: -
CDR3nt: TGTGCCAGCAGTTACGGCAGGGCGAGAGAAAAACTGTTTTTT
CDR3aa: CASSYGRAREKLFF

v_gene: TRBV13
abundance: -
j_gene: TRBJ1-2
d_gene: TRBD1
CDR3nt: TGTGCCAGCAGCTTTTACGAAGGGGACAGGGTTTATGGCTACACCTTC
CDR3aa: CASSFYEGDRVYGYTF

v_gene: TRBV6-5
abundance: -
j_gene: TRBJ1-2
d_gene: -
CDR3nt: TGTGCCAGCAGTTACTCACCAGGGGCCGCTCCTTATGGCTACACCTTC
CDR3aa: CASSYSPGAAPYGYTF

v_gene: TRBV4-3
abundance: -
j_gene: TRBJ2-3
d_gene: TRBD2
CDR3nt: TGCGCCAGCAGCCAAATGACTAGCGGGGGGGCAGATACGCAGTATTTT
CDR3aa: CASSQMTSGGADTQYF

v_gene: TRBV7-2
abundance: once
j_gene: TRBJ1-1
d_gene: -
CDR3nt: TGTGCCAGCAGCCCTATCAAAGAGGGTGAAGCTTTCTTT
CDR3aa: CASSPIKEGEAFF

v_gene: TRBV2
abundance: -
j_gene: TRBJ1-5
d_gene: TRBD1
CDR3nt: TGTGCCAGCCGACAGGGGGACCAGCCCCAGCATTTT
CDR3aa: CASRQGDQPQHF